Reported below is one T cell receptor beta chain. Its antigen is currently not known. One base away there is no much larger clone; base qualities are not given. The data belong to a study of blood T cell repertoires in COVID-19 (dated by TCRdb to 2019 to 2021). For context, the study as a whole: Recovered participants in ImmuneRACE Cohort 3 were defined as having two consecutive negative NP/OP PCR tests, clearance from a healthcare professional, or resolution of symptoms. Subjects who had been exposed to COVID-19, were actively infected with it, or had recovered from it provided the deeply sampled blood TCRbeta repertoires that made up the dataset. Samples from collaborators originated in the United States, Italy and Spain and spanned both the acute and convalescent phases of COVID-19. The samples were drawn from the first 160 participants of the ongoing ImmuneRACE study and from 1,200 or so subjects provided by 6 global collaborators. The repertoires were released in a freely available public database intended as a resource for research on the immune response to SARS-CoV-2. Sample metadata almost always included a de-identified subject ID, COVID-19 status, age in years and sex. Where available, HLA class I and class II types were taken from metadata supplied by the sample provider and were not determined by assay-based typing. The prospective study material was composed of cDNA or gDNA derived from T cells, B-cell-depleted T cells, or PBMCs.

The immunoSEQ Assay, a bias-controlled multiplex PCR, was used to amplify TCRbeta CDR3 regions from genomic DNA. Processing in the source paper ran as follows. The number of nucleated cells in each sample was estimated by amplification of reference gene primers within the assay. To quantify the absolute abundance of each unique TCRbeta CDR3 rearrangement, sequence reads were collapsed and filtered. For each sample, productive Simpson clonality was calculated by taking the square root of Simpson's diversity index across productive rearrangements. Imported from immuneACCESS, the table was reduced by TCRdb to in-frame sequences with V and J called. These copies leave out some clones; in studies compared against another copy, an unresolved V gene accounts for under half, and the cause of the remainder is not known. The V and J calls and clone size are taken from that table; D and trimming were inferred from the DNA. Counted in this sample were 210,000 or so clones; approximately 87% of them appeared once. The top ten clones comprise over 3% of the sample.

The germline V gene provides CDR1 SGHTA and CDR2 FQGNSA. The junction carries 24 bases between V and J, which are trimmed by 2 bases and 5 bases respectively. The CDR3 holds 19 amino acids from the cysteine to the phenylalanine. The entry retains the CDR3 DNA only, 57 bases that are in frame from base 1. In the prospective study, participants were roughly 18 to 100 years old, resided in about two dozen geographic areas of the United States, and were enrolled through a virtual design. In the prospective study, participants were assigned to cohorts based on the clinical history participants reported in a screening survey and a study questionnaire. In the prospective study, mobile phlebotomists collected whole blood, serum and a nasopharyngeal or oropharyngeal swab from each participant. Prospective study participants could optionally give additional blood draws and questionnaires over an approximately 2-month period. Prospective study blood samples were shipped either frozen or at room temperature before DNA extraction.

Broad study findings and their caveats: How much clinical and demographic metadata was included differed by source and by participant, and the metadata was provided uncurated.

The sequence derives from a woman in her fifties or sixties in a cohort exposed to, infected with or recovered from COVID-19 (not recorded which). The chain uses TRBV7-2 and TRBJ2-2; a tentative D call is TRBD2 (6 bases match). Source material: PBMCs or T cells enriched from blood (not recorded which). The DNA sequence is TGTGCCAGCAGCTTATCTTCTCGGAAGGGTTCCGGAGGGACCGGGGAGCTGTTTTTT. Translated, this is CASSLSSRKGSGGTGELFF.